A selection of T cell receptor beta chains follows, all from one sample in a study of T cell responses to AZD1222 COVID-19 vaccine. Clones were sequenced by immunoSEQ multiplex PCR, and TCRdb holds only the in-frame ones, with some missing. The sample shows 120,000 to 150,000 clones, under 95% of them seen only once. Specimen: peripheral blood, collected on day 0 of MenACWY control vaccination. These receptors were collected from an adult in good health. The conserved cysteine and the conserved F or W are not part of the CDR3 here. The order of the fields is J gene, V gene, CDR3 protein.

TRBJ2-7 TRBV6-1 ASSEGSTYEQY
TRBJ1-3 TRBV2 ASSVDRVSYGNTIY
TRBJ2-2 TRBV7-6 ASSPFTGELF
TRBJ1-2 TRBV3-1/TRBV3-2 ASSPLTGLSYGYT
TRBJ1-5 TRBV30 AWRGGYSNQPQH
TRBJ1-5 TRBV21-1 ASSKFRDSRGQPQH
TRBJ1-2 TRBV6-2/TRBV6-3 ASSYRATNYGYT
TRBJ1-1 TRBV3-1/TRBV3-2 ASSPTGGVAGAF
TRBJ2-7 TRBV5-5 ASSLTRSYEQY
TRBJ2-7 TRBV2 ASSEWGGQFVEQY
TRBJ1-1 TRBV6-5 ASRGTDMNTEAF
TRBJ2-1 TRBV29-1 SVQGGQGNNEQF
TRBJ2-7 TRBV30 AVGRASSYEQY
TRBJ1-2 TRBV4-1 ASSQAQGVGGYT
TRBJ1-1 TRBV9 ASSSRQNTEAF
TRBJ1-2 TRBV7-3 ASSLDRVKGYT
TRBJ1-6 TRBV5-1 ASSREQGPISPLH
TRBJ1-4 TRBV18 ASSPLATNEKLF
TRBJ2-3 TRBV7-3 ASSLNPLSGRTDTQY
TRBJ2-1 TRBV3-1/TRBV3-2 ASRQRASYNEQF
TRBJ2-7 TRBV4-1 ASSHISGRIYEQY
TRBJ1-1 TRBV6-5 ASSRRSNTEAF
TRBJ2-3 TRBV6-4 ASSDSMQGNTDTQY
TRBJ1-5 TRBV11-3 ASSFPGDSNQPQH
TRBJ2-5 TRBV27 ASSFNRGETQY
TRBJ1-4 TRBV7-9 ASSLLGPILGNEKLF
TRBJ2-3 TRBV7-3 ASSPPADYTQY
TRBJ1-2 TRBV3-1/TRBV3-2 ASSQALGLANGGYT
TRBJ2-7 TRBV7-8 ASSLGYAYEQY
TRBJ2-5 TRBV6-5 ASSYSNSRVQY
TRBJ1-1 TRBV7-2 ASSLATALRRGTEAF
TRBJ2-5 TRBV10-1 ASSESSLTWETQY
TRBJ1-2 TRBV30 AWSKNTGVGYT
TRBJ1-5 TRBV19 ASSIGAGSLPQH
TRBJ1-2 TRBV12-3/TRBV12-4 ASSLRGGYT
TRBJ1-2 TRBV7-9 ASSIDILANYGYT